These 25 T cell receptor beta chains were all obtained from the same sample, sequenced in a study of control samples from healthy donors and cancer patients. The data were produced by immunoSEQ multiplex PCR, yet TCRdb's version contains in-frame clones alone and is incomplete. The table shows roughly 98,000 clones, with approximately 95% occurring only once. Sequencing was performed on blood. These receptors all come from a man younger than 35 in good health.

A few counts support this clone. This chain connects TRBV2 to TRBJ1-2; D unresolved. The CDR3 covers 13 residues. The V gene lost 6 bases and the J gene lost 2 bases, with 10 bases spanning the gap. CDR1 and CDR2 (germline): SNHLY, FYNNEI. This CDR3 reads CASSTQKNYGYTF. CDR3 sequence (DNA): TGTGCCAGCAGCACACAGAAAAACTATGGCTACACCTTC.

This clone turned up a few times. The CDR3 nucleotides read TGTGCCAGCAGTAACGAGGGCCGTAGCAATCAGCCCCAGCATTTT. Its protein is CASSNEGRSNQPQHF. The chain employs TRBV6-2 or TRBV6-3 and TRBJ1-5; D is uncertain. V was clipped by 5 bases and J by 0 bases, with 11 bases between them. Per the germline V gene, CDR1 is MNHEY and CDR2 is SVGEGT. This CDR3 is built from 15 residues.

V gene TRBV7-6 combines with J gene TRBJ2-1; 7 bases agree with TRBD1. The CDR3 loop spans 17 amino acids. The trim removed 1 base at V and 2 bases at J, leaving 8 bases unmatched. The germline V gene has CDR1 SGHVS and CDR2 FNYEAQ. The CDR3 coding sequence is TGTGCCAGCAGCTTAGGCTCCGGGACAGAGACCTACAATGAGCAGTTCTTC. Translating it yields CASSLGSGTETYNEQFF.

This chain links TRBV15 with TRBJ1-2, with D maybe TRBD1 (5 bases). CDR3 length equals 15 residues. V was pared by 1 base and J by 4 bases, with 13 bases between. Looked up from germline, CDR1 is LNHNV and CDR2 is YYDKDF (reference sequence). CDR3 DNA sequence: TGTGCCACCAGCAGAGCCGACTGGGGGTCCTATGGCTACACCTTC. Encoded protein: CATSRADWGSYGYTF.

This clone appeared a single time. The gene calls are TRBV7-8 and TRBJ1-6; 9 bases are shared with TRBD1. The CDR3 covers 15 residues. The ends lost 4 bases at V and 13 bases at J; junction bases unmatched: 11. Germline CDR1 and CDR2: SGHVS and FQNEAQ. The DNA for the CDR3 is TGTGCCAGCAGCTGGGACGGGACAGGGATCGCGCCCCTCCACTTT. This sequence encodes CASSWDGTGIAPLHF.

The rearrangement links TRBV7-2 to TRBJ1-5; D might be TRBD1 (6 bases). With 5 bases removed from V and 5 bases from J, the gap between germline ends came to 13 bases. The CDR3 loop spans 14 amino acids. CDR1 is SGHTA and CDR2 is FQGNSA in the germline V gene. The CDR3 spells CASSPYRDDQPQHF. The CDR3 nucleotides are TGTGCCAGCAGCCCTTACAGGGATGATCAGCCCCAGCATTTT. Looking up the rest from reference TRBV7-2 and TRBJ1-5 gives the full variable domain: GAGVSQSPSNKVTEKGKDVELRCDPISGHTALYWYRQSLGQGLEFLIYFQGNSAPDKSGLPSDRFSAERTGGSVSTLTIQRTQQEDSAVYLCASSPYRDDQPQHFGDGTRLSIL.

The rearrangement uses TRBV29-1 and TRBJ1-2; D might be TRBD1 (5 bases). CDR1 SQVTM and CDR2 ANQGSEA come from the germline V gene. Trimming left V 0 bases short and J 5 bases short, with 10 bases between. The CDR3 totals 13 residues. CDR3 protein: CSVEDLGGYGYTF. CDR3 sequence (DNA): TGCAGCGTTGAAGATCTTGGGGGGTATGGCTACACCTTC.

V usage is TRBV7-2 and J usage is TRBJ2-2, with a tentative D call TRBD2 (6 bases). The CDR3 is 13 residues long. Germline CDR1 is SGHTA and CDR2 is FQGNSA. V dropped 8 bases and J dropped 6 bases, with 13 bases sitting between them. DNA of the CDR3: TGTGCCAGCGAATTGGGGGGATCCGGGGAGCTGTTTTTT. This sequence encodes CASELGGSGELFF.

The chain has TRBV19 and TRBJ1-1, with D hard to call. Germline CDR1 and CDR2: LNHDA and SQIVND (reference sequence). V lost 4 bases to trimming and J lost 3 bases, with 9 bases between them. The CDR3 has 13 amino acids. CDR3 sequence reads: CASSTREDTEAFF. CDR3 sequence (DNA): TGTGCCAGTAGTACTAGAGAGGACACTGAAGCTTTCTTT.

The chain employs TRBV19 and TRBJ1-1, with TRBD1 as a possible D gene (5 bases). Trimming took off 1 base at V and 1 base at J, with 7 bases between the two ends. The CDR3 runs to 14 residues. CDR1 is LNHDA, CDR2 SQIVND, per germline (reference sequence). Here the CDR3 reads CASSIAQGNTEAFF. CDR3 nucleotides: TGTGCCAGTAGTATAGCCCAGGGGAACACTGAAGCTTTCTTT.

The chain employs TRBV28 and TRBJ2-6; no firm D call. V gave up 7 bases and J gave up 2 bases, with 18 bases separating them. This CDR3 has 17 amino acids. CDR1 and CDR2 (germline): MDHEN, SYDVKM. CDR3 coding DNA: TGTGCCAGCACCCCGAGAGCAAGTTTCCCTGGGGCCAACGTCCTGACTTTC. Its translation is CASTPRASFPGANVLTF.

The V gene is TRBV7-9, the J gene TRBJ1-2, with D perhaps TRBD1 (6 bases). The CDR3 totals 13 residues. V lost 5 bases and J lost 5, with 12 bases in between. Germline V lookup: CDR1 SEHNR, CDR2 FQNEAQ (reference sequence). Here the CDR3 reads CASSLRQAYGYTF. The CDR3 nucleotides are TGTGCCAGCAGCCTCAGACAGGCATATGGCTACACCTTC.

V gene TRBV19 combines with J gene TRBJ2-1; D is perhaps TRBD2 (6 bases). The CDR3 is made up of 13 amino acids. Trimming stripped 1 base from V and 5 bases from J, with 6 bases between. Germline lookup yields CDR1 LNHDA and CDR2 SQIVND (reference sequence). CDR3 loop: CASSIGTNNEQFF. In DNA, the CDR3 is TGTGCCAGTAGTATAGGGACTAACAATGAGCAGTTCTTC.

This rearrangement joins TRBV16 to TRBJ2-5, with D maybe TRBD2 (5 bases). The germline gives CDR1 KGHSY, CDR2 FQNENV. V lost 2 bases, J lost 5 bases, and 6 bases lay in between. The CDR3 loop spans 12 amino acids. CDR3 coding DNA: TGTGCCAGCAGCCAACGAGGGGAGACCCAGTACTTC. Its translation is CASSQRGETQYF.

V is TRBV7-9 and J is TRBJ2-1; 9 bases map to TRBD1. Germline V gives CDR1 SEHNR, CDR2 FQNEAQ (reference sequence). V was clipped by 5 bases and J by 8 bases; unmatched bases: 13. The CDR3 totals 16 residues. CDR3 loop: CASSALNRDRDDEQFF. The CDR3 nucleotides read TGTGCCAGCAGCGCCCTGAACCGGGACAGGGACGATGAGCAGTTCTTC.

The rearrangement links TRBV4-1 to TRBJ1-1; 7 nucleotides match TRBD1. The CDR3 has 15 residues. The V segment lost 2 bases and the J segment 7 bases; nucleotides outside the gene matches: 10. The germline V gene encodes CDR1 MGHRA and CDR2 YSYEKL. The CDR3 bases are TGCGCCAGCAGCCAAACCGACCGGGACAGCAGTGAAGCTTTCTTT. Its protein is CASSQTDRDSSEAFF.

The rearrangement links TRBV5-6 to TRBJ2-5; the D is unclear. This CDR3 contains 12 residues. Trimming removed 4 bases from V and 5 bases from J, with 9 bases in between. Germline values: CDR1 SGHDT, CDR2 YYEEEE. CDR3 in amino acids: CASSPVGETQYF. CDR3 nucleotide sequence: TGTGCCAGCAGCCCGGTGGGCGAGACCCAGTACTTC.

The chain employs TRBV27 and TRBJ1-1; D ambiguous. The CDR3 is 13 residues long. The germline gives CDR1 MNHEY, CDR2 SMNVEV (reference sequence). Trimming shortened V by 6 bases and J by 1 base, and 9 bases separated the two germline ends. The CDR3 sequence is CASRATENTEAFF. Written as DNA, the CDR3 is TGTGCCAGCAGGGCTACAGAGAACACTGAAGCTTTCTTT.

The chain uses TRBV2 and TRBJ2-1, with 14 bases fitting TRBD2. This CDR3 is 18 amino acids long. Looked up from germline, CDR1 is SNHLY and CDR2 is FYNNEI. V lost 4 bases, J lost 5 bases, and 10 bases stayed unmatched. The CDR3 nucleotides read TGTGCCAGCAGTGTAGGGACTAGCGGGGGCCTTGGGCACAATGAGCAGTTCTTC. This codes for CASSVGTSGGLGHNEQFF.

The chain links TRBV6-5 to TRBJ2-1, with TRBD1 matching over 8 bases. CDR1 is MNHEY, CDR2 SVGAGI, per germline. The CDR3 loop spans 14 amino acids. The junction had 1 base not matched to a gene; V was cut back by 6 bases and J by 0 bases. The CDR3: CASSTGGSYNEQFF. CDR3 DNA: TGTGCCAGCAGCACAGGGGGCTCCTACAATGAGCAGTTCTTC.

In DNA form, the CDR3 reads TGTGCCAGCAGCTTGTGGAGGGGTAATGAAAAACTGTTTTTT. Protein: CASSLWRGNEKLFF. The rearrangement links TRBV7-2 to TRBJ1-4; D is possibly TRBD1 (5 bases). Germline values: CDR1 SGHTA, CDR2 FQGNSA. This CDR3 spans 14 amino acids. V gave up 3 bases and J gave up 4 bases, with 9 bases separating them.

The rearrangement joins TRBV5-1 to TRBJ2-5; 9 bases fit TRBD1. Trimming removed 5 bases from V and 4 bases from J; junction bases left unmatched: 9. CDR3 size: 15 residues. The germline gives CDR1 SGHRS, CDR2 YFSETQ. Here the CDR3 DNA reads TGCGCCAGCAGAGTAAGACAGGGGGTCCGAGAGACCCAGTACTTC. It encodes CASRVRQGVRETQYF.

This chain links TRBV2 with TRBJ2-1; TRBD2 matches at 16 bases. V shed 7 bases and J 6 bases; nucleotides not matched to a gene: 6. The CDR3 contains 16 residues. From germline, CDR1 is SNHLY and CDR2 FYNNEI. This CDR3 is CASKPGLAGGLNEQFF. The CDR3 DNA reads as TGTGCCAGCAAACCGGGACTAGCGGGGGGGCTCAATGAGCAGTTCTTC.

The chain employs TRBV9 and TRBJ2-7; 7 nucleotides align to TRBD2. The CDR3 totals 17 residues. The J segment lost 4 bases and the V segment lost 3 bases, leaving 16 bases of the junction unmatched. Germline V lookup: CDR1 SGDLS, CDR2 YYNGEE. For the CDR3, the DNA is TGTGCCAGCAGCGACAGCCGGGAGGACGGAGCAAGGTACGAGCAGTACTTC. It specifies CASSDSREDGARYEQYF.

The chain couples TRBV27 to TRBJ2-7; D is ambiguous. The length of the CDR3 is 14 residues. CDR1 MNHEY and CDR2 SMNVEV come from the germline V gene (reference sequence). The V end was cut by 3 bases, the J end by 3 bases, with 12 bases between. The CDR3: CASSLAERFYEQYF. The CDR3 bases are TGTGCCAGCAGTTTGGCGGAGCGTTTCTACGAGCAGTACTTC.